This T cell receptor beta chain came from a study of T cells in localized non-small cell lung cancer. The method was immunoSEQ multiplex PCR; TCRdb's version includes in-frame clones alone and lacks a portion of them. The sample has under 35,000 clones, more than 85% seen once. Germline V gene sequence: CDR1 SGHAT, CDR2 FQNNGV. Trimming stripped 4 bases from V and 2 bases from J, with 25 bases between. This CDR3 has 19 amino acids. The source was peripheral blood, collected before any cancer treatment. V usage is TRBV11-2 and J usage is TRBJ2-3, with D possibly being TRBD2 (6 bases). The receptor was isolated from a female donor of 60 years or more with stage I lung adenocarcinoma. DNA for the CDR3: TGTGCCAGCAGCTCCTCCACAAGGGGTACACGGAGGGACACAGATACGCAGTATTTT. It translates to CASSSSTRGTRRDTDTQYF.